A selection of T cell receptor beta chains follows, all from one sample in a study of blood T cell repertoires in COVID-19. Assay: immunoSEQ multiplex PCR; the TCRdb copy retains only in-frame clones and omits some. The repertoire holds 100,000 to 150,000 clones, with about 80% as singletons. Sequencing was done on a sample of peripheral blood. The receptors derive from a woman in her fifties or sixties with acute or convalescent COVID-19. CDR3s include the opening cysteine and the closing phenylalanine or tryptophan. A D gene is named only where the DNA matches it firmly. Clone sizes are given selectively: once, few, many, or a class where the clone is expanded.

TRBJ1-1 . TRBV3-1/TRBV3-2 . TGTGCCAGCAGCCAAGGGGGGCTCCCTGAAGCTTTCTTT CASSQGGLPEAFF
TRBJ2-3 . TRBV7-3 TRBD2 TGTGCCAGCAGCCAACGACTAGCGGGGGTCACAGATACGCAGTATTTT CASSQRLAGVTDTQYF
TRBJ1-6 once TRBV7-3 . TGTGCCAGCAGCTTAGGCCCGGGGTCGGATTCACCCCTCCACTTT CASSLGPGSDSPLHF
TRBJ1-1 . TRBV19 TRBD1 TGTGCCAGTAGTGCCCGTGGAGGGGGCGCTTACACTGAAGCTTTCTTT CASSARGGGAYTEAFF
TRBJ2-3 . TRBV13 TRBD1 TGTGCCAGCAGCTTAGGTAGTAGCGGCAGGGGGCGCACAGATACGCAGTATTTT CASSLGSSGRGRTDTQYF
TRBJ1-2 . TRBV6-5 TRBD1 TGTGCCAGCAGTTCTCTGACAGGGAGTGATTATGGCTACACCTTC CASSSLTGSDYGYTF
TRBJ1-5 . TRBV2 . TGTGCCAGCAGTGATAGGCGGGGGGATCAGCCCCAGCATTTT CASSDRRGDQPQHF
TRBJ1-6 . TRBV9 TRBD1 TGTGCCAGCAGCGGAACAGGGGACGCAACTGGGAATTCACCCCTCCACTTT CASSGTGDATGNSPLHF
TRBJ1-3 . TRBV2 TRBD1 TGTGCCAGCAGGAGGGACAGCCTCCCCCTCTCTGGAAACACCATATATTTT CASRRDSLPLSGNTIYF
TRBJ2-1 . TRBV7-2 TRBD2 TGTGCCAGCAGCTTAGTAGGCGGGACTAGCGGGGTTAAAGAGCAGTTCTTC CASSLVGGTSGVKEQFF
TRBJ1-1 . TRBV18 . TGTGCCAGCTCACCAAGAGAAAGGGGCCCATCTGAAGCTTTCTTT CASSPRERGPSEAFF
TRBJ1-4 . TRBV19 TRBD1 TGTGCCAGTAGTCGTCCGGGACAGGGTGATGAAAAACTGTTTTTT CASSRPGQGDEKLFF
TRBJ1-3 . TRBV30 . TGTGCCTGCGACAGTCACTCTGGAAACACCATATATTTT CACDSHSGNTIYF
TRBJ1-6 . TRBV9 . TGTGCCAGCAGCGTGCAGGGTTGGAATTCACCCCTCCACTTT CASSVQGWNSPLHF
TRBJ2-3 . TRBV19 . TGTGCCAGTAGTCCCTCAACTCAAGATACGCAGTATTTT CASSPSTQDTQYF
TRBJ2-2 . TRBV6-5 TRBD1 TGTGCCAGCAGGGGACAGCTGAACACCGGGGAGCTGTTTTTT CASRGQLNTGELFF
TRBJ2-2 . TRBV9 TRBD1 TGTGCCAGCAGCCCACGGGACAGGGGGGCCGGGGAGCTGTTTTTT CASSPRDRGAGELFF
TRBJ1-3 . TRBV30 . TGTGCCTGGAGTGTCAGAGGCTCCATCTCTGGAAACACCATATATTTT CAWSVRGSISGNTIYF
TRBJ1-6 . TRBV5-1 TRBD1 TGCGCCAGCAGCCAAGGACAGGGGGAATATAATTCACCCCTCCACTTT CASSQGQGEYNSPLHF
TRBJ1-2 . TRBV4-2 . TGTGCCAGCAGCCAAGACCCTCTACAGGGCCCCGGTTCGGGAGGCTACACCTTC CASSQDPLQGPGSGGYTF
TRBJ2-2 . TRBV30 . TGTGCCTGGAGTTATGGATGGGAGCTAACCGCCGGGGAGCTGTTTTTT CAWSYGWELTAGELFF
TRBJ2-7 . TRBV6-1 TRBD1 TGTGCCAGCAGTGAATTCTTGGGGACAGGAAAGTCCTACGAGCAGTACTTC CASSEFLGTGKSYEQYF
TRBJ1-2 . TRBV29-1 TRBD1 TGCAGCGTTGGGGGACAGGGGAGCGGCTACACCTTC CSVGGQGSGYTF
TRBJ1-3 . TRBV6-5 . TGTGCCAGCGCTCCAGGAAACTCTGGAAACACCATATATTTT CASAPGNSGNTIYF
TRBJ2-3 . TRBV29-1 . TGCAGCGTTGAAATGAATTTCAGGGATACGCAGTATTTT CSVEMNFRDTQYF
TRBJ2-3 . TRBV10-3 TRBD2 TGTGCTACGGAAGATAGCGGGGGGGTTGATGGCACAGATACGCAGTATTTT CATEDSGGVDGTDTQYF